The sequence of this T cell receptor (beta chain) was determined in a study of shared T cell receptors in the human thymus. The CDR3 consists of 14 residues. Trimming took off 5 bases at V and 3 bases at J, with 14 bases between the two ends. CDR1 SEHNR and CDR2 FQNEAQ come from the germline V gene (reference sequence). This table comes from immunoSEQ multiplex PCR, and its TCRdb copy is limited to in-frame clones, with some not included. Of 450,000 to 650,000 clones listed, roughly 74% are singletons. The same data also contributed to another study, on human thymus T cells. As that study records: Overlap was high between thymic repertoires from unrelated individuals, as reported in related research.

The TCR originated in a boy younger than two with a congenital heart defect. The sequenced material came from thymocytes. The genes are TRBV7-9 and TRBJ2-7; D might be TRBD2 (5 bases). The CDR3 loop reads CASSPRGQNYEQYF. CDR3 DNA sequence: TGTGCCAGCAGCCCCCGCGGGCAGAACTACGAGCAGTACTTC. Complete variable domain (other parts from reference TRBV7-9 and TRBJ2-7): DTGVSQNPRHKITKRGQNVTFRCDPISEHNRLYWYRQTLGQGPEFLTYFQNEAQLEKSRLLSDRFSAERPKGSFSTLEIQRTEQGDSAMYLCASSPRGQNYEQYFGPGTRLTVT.